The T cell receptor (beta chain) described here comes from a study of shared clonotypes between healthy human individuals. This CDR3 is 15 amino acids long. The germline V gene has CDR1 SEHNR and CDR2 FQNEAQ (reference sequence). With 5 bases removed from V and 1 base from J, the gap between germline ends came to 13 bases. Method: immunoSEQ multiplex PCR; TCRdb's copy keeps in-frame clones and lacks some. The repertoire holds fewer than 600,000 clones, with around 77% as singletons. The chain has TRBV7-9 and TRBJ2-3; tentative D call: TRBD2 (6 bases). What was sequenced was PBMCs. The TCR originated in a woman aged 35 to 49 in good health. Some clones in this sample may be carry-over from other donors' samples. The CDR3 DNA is TGTGCCAGCAGCCCAACCTTAGCGGGCACAGATACGCAGTATTTT. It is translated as CASSPTLAGTDTQYF.